This record concerns one T cell receptor (beta chain) sequence. Losses at the gene ends were 3 bases for V and 6 bases for J; bases not matched to a gene: 5. The CDR3 totals 15 residues. Germline V gene data show CDR1 as ENHRY and CDR2 as SYGVKD. The data were taken from a study of shared clonotypes between healthy human individuals. Clones were read by immunoSEQ multiplex PCR, and TCRdb kept only the in-frame ones, dropping some. The repertoire includes some 800,000 clones, 80% to 95% of them detected once, and less than 25% sits in the top ten. It was CD45RO-negative cells, positively selected for CCR7, that made up naive CD8 cells, with terminally differentiated effector memory CD45RA+ cells excluded.

The sequence derives from a man aged 25-40 years in good health. This chain joins TRBV10-3 and TRBJ1-5, with TRBD1 matching over 10 bases. What was sequenced was naive CD8+ T cells sorted from blood. The CDR3, as DNA: TGTGCCATCAGTGAAGGGGGGACAGGGGTTCAGCCCCAGCATTTT. This sequence encodes CAISEGGTGVQPQHF.